These T cell receptor beta chains were read from a single sample in a study of T cells in localized non-small cell lung cancer. Profiling relied on immunoSEQ multiplex PCR, and the TCRdb table lists in-frame clones only, not all of them. The sample holds roughly 20,000 clones, about 89% seen once. The sample consisted of peripheral blood, taken before any cancer treatment. These receptor sequences come from an older male donor with stage I lung adenocarcinoma. CDR3s include the opening cysteine and the closing phenylalanine or tryptophan. D genes are given only for firm matches. Clone size is shown for a subset of rows, as once, few, many or a class of expanded clone.

clone size: -; J gene: TRBJ2-1; D gene: -; V gene: TRBV7-9; CDR3 protein: CASSLAAGPYNEQFF; CDR3 DNA: TGTGCCAGCAGCTTAGCGGCGGGCCCATACAATGAGCAGTTCTTC
clone size: -; J gene: TRBJ2-7; D gene: -; V gene: TRBV6-6; CDR3 protein: CASSSRGSDSYEQYF; CDR3 DNA: TGTGCCAGCAGTTCCCGCGGCAGCGACAGCTACGAGCAGTACTTC
clone size: -; J gene: TRBJ2-3; D gene: -; V gene: TRBV30; CDR3 protein: CAWSVSSGTASTDTQYF; CDR3 DNA: TGTGCCTGGAGTGTAAGTTCCGGGACTGCGAGCACAGATACGCAGTATTTT
clone size: -; J gene: TRBJ2-2; D gene: -; V gene: TRBV27; CDR3 protein: CASSLGLQDTGELFF; CDR3 DNA: TGTGCCAGCAGTTTAGGCCTACAGGACACCGGGGAGCTGTTTTTT
clone size: -; J gene: TRBJ1-5; D gene: TRBD1; V gene: TRBV10-3; CDR3 protein: CAISEDGRGRDQPQHF; CDR3 DNA: TGTGCCATCAGTGAAGACGGCAGGGGGCGAGATCAGCCCCAGCATTTT
clone size: -; J gene: TRBJ1-3; D gene: -; V gene: TRBV6-5; CDR3 protein: CASSYSSRQAGNTIYF; CDR3 DNA: TGTGCCAGCAGTTACTCGAGTAGACAGGCTGGAAACACCATATATTTT
clone size: once; J gene: TRBJ2-3; D gene: -; V gene: TRBV6-1; CDR3 protein: CASSGRGGAIDTQYF; CDR3 DNA: TGTGCCAGCAGTGGAAGGGGGGGGGCCATAGATACGCAGTATTTT
clone size: once; J gene: TRBJ1-1; D gene: TRBD1; V gene: TRBV7-9; CDR3 protein: CASSRGDRGPGDTEAFF; CDR3 DNA: TGTGCCAGCAGCCGTGGGGACAGGGGGCCTGGGGACACTGAAGCTTTCTTT
clone size: -; J gene: TRBJ1-5; D gene: TRBD1; V gene: TRBV5-1; CDR3 protein: CASSLDGTEGQPQHF; CDR3 DNA: TGCGCCAGCAGCTTGGATGGGACAGAGGGTCAGCCCCAGCATTTT
clone size: few; J gene: TRBJ2-5; D gene: -; V gene: TRBV6-5; CDR3 protein: CASVAGDLFGETQYF; CDR3 DNA: TGTGCCAGCGTTGCCGGGGACCTATTCGGAGAGACCCAGTACTTC
clone size: once; J gene: TRBJ1-2; D gene: TRBD1; V gene: TRBV7-9; CDR3 protein: CASSPGQGAGDGYTF; CDR3 DNA: TGTGCCAGCAGCCCTGGACAGGGGGCTGGGGATGGCTACACCTTC
clone size: -; J gene: TRBJ2-5; D gene: -; V gene: TRBV7-2; CDR3 protein: CASSLGGRGQETQYF; CDR3 DNA: TGTGCCAGCAGCTTAGGGGGGAGGGGGCAAGAGACCCAGTACTTC
clone size: -; J gene: TRBJ2-1; D gene: TRBD1; V gene: TRBV10-3; CDR3 protein: CAIRPGTDPYNEQFF; CDR3 DNA: TGTGCCATCAGACCCGGGACAGACCCCTACAATGAGCAGTTCTTC
clone size: -; J gene: TRBJ1-5; D gene: -; V gene: TRBV30; CDR3 protein: CAWSVQGRGGNQPQHF; CDR3 DNA: TGTGCCTGGAGTGTACAAGGCAGGGGAGGCAATCAGCCCCAGCATTTT
clone size: once; J gene: TRBJ2-1; D gene: -; V gene: TRBV4-3; CDR3 protein: CASSRSSRFSYNEQFF; CDR3 DNA: TGCGCCAGCAGTCGTTCCTCGAGGTTCTCCTACAATGAGCAGTTCTTC
clone size: -; J gene: TRBJ1-2; D gene: -; V gene: TRBV28; CDR3 protein: CASSFRTSGYTF; CDR3 DNA: TGTGCCAGCAGTTTTCGGACCTCTGGCTACACCTTC
clone size: -; J gene: TRBJ1-6; D gene: -; V gene: TRBV30; CDR3 protein: CAWSVSTGYGSPLHF; CDR3 DNA: TGTGCCTGGAGTGTCTCGACAGGTTATGGTTCACCCCTCCACTTT
clone size: -; J gene: TRBJ2-7; D gene: -; V gene: TRBV21-1; CDR3 protein: CASSKVPGAWEQYF; CDR3 DNA: TGTGCCAGCAGCAAAGTCCCGGGGGCGTGGGAGCAGTACTTC